This is a list of T cell receptor beta chains from one sample in a study of blood T cells in healthy people across ages. TCRdb ran MiXCR on the 5' RACE reads and lists one entry per CDR3 protein. The sample lists approximately 1,700,000 distinct CDR3 sequences, roughly two fifths occurring once. The sequenced sample consisted of blood. These receptors were obtained from a human donor in good health. The conserved cysteine and the conserved F or W are not part of the CDR3 here. Some rows mark clone size as missing; the rest say once, few, many or name a class of expanded clone.

v_gene	abundance	j_gene	CDR3aa
TRBV4-1	NA	NA	ASSWRGGDEQY
TRBV4-3	NA	TRBJ2-1	ASSPTASGGLNEQF
TRBV7-2	NA	TRBJ2-2	ASSKLQTGELF
TRBV7-2	NA	TRBJ2-1	ASSTPYLGNEQF
TRBV6-1	NA	TRBJ2-1	ASSERQGAPFEIYNEQF
TRBV4-1	NA	TRBJ2-2	VSSQAWGGTGELF
TRBV11-2	NA	TRBJ2-1	ASSLEFRFEQF
TRBV7-9	NA	TRBJ2-3	ASSWGQLVFTDTQY
TRBV30	NA	TRBJ2-1	AWNPSAYNEQF
TRBV2	once	TRBJ1-2	ASSPDGVNGYT
TRBV6-1	NA	TRBJ2-2	ASTDSSTGRGSGELF
TRBV9	NA	TRBJ2-3	ASSVEAGGITDTQY
TRBV4-1	NA	TRBJ1-1	ASSQDPGREAC
TRBV7-6	few	TRBJ2-7	ASSPNPTVTYEQY
TRBV7-8	NA	TRBJ2-5	ASSLEGPVETQY
TRBV7-2	few	TRBJ2-7	ASSPGGYLYEQY
TRBV18	few	TRBJ1-4	ASSPEGIGRF
TRBV5-1	NA	TRBJ2-7	ASSRRIGQGASYEQY
TRBV4-2	NA	TRBJ2-3	ASSLSRLAGDTQY
TRBV11-1	NA	TRBJ2-4	ASSLGQAAIQY
TRBV2	NA	TRBJ2-3	ASRPSGNTDTQY
TRBV20-1	NA	TRBJ2-1	SASRGERAAEF
TRBV5-1	few	TRBJ2-1	ASSTGGFNEQF
TRBV7-2	many	TRBJ1-5	ASSLTFGNQPQH
TRBV7-2	NA	TRBJ1-2	ASSLAYLDGAGGDRGDNYGYT
TRBV6-1	NA	TRBJ1-1	ASSEIPENTEAF
TRBV29-1	few	TRBJ1-2	SVERTLNYGYT
TRBV27	NA	TRBJ1-4	ASRPGTVNNEKLF
TRBV24-1	NA	TRBJ2-1	ATSDFDELF
TRBV3-1	few	TRBJ2-1	ASSQAIGTYEQF
TRBV4-1	NA	TRBJ1-1	ASSHSQGNTEAF
TRBV12-3/TRBV12-4	NA	TRBJ2-5	ASRKGPVGREAQY
TRBV12-3/TRBV12-4	once	TRBJ2-3	ASSLRTSADAQY
TRBV3-1	few	TRBJ2-3	ASSQSGPFRDTQY
TRBV19	NA	TRBJ2-2	ASFPGGTNTGELF
TRBV6-5	NA	TRBJ2-5	ASSYSGAPSGETQY
TRBV7-8	many	TRBJ2-7	ASSLTISYEQY
TRBV24-1	few	TRBJ1-1	ATRFGNGDTEAF
TRBV10-3	NA	TRBJ2-3	AISRAEDTQY
TRBV5-5	NA	TRBJ1-2	ASSFPSGTGYGYT
TRBV2	few	TRBJ2-1	ASFQGAYNEQF
TRBV5-1	NA	TRBJ1-2	ASWGGYGYT
TRBV4-1	NA	TRBJ1-2	ASSQESGRTVIYGYT
TRBV5-1	NA	TRBJ2-1	AGSLVWGDSPHNEQF
TRBV12-3/TRBV12-4	few	TRBJ2-7	ASSPSGTPPYEQY
TRBV5-6	few	TRBJ1-5	ASSLDAGPQH
TRBV5-1	few	TRBJ2-6	ASSWGQGSNVLT
TRBV9	many	TRBJ2-6	ASSAISGANVLT
TRBV9	few	TRBJ2-5	ASSVVASGGAGSETQY
TRBV12-3/TRBV12-4	NA	TRBJ1-1	ASSFQSGNTEAF
TRBV18	NA	NA	ASSPSGVMYEQY
TRBV28	NA	TRBJ1-2	ASSWFIADSYGYT
TRBV5-1	few	TRBJ2-1	ASSGDGLLLGYNEQF
TRBV2	few	TRBJ1-4	ASTLPTNEKLF
TRBV20-1	few	TRBJ1-2	SARGPQGVFYGYT
TRBV12-3/TRBV12-4	NA	TRBJ2-1	ASSPGGMGPESYNEQF
TRBV29-1	NA	TRBJ2-1	SVGIQAVWQF
TRBV5-1	NA	TRBJ1-1	ASSLGDRYEAF
TRBV10-3	NA	TRBJ2-1	AISSGYNEQF